The 26 T cell receptor beta chains below come from one sample, sequenced in a study of T cell responses to AZD1222 COVID-19 vaccine. TCRdb keeps only in-frame clones here, not all; method: immunoSEQ multiplex PCR. The top ten hold about 0.5% of the sample, which has roughly 270,000 clones, approximately 94% seen once. The material was peripheral blood, obtained 28 days after the second AZD1222 dose. The origin of the receptors is an adult who received the AZD1222 COVID-19 vaccine.

The CDR3 DNA reads TGTGCCAGCAGTTTATTTAGGCAGCGGAATCAGCCCCAGCATTTT. Translated: CASSLFRQRNQPQHF. V usage is TRBV28 and J usage is TRBJ1-5; D gene uncertain. This CDR3 comprises 15 residues. The germline CDR1 and CDR2 sequences are MDHEN and SYDVKM. Trimming cost V 1 base and J 4 bases, with 11 bases left between them.

The chain has TRBV7-6 and TRBJ1-1, with D maybe TRBD1 (5 bases). The CDR3 totals 14 residues. From germline, CDR1 is SGHVS and CDR2 FNYEAQ. Trimming cost V 3 bases and J 4 bases, with 12 bases left between them. CDR3 DNA sequence: TGTGCCAGCAGCTTTGGACCCGGGGGCACTGAAGCTTTCTTT. The encoded protein is CASSFGPGGTEAFF.

The rearrangement uses TRBV24-1 and TRBJ1-5; possibly TRBD1 for D (5 bases). The CDR3 length is 15 residues. Germline CDR1 is KGHDR and CDR2 is SFDVKD. Trimming pared 1 base from V and 2 bases from J, leaving 8 bases between. CDR3 amino acids: CATSDLGVRNQPQHF. For the CDR3, the DNA is TGTGCCACCAGTGATTTAGGGGTTCGCAATCAGCCCCAGCATTTT.

The chain links TRBV24-1 to TRBJ2-7, with 7 bases fitting TRBD2. CDR1 and CDR2 from the germline V gene are KGHDR and SFDVKD. The CDR3 length is 13 residues. V dropped 9 bases and J dropped 0; count of bases not matched to a gene: 4. In nucleotides, the CDR3 is TGTGCCACCCGGGGAGGGAGCTCCTACGAGCAGTACTTC. Translated, it gives CATRGGSSYEQYF.

The chain combines TRBV7-9 with TRBJ2-1, with 9 bases lining up with TRBD1. Trimming took 4 bases from V and 1 from J; bases not matched to a gene: 2. Looked up from germline, CDR1 is SEHNR and CDR2 is FQNEAQ (reference sequence). The CDR3 consists of 15 residues. Here the CDR3 reads CASSSDRGSYNEQFF. CDR3 nucleotides: TGTGCCAGCAGCTCCGACAGGGGGTCCTACAATGAGCAGTTCTTC.

V and J are TRBV18 and TRBJ2-7; TRBD1 agrees at 10 bases. CDR3 size: 15 residues. Per the germline V gene, CDR1 is KGHSH and CDR2 is LQKENI. Trimming at V came to 4 bases and at J to 1 base, leaving 4 bases not matched to a gene. The CDR3 DNA reads TGTGCCAGCTCACTCTTGGGACAGGGGTCCTACGAGCAGTACTTC. Residues: CASSLLGQGSYEQYF.

The chain is built from TRBV11-1 and TRBJ2-5; D assignment may be TRBD1 or TRBD2 (5 bases each). Germline values: CDR1 SGHAT, CDR2 FQDESV (reference sequence). The V end lost 1 base, the J end lost 5 bases, and 14 bases lay between the germline ends. The CDR3 runs to 15 residues. The CDR3 nucleotides read TGTGCCAGCAGCTTAGAGGTTTTCGAGGGGGAGACCCAGTACTTC. The encoded protein is CASSLEVFEGETQYF.

The chain is built from TRBV7-9 and TRBJ1-1, with 7 bases identical to TRBD1. There are 15 residues in the CDR3. Looked up from germline, CDR1 is SEHNR and CDR2 is FQNEAQ (reference sequence). Unmatched junction bases numbered 8, after V lost 5 bases and J lost 2 bases. CDR3 nucleotide sequence: TGTGCCAGCAGCGCCTCAGGGGGAGATAACACTGAAGCTTTCTTT. This encodes CASSASGGDNTEAFF.

V gene TRBV19 combines with J gene TRBJ2-1; D perhaps matches TRBD2 (5 bases). Between the trimmed V and J ends, which lost 11 bases and 10 bases, there was a span of 15 bases. This CDR3 comprises 11 residues. Germline values: CDR1 LNHDA, CDR2 SQIVND (reference sequence). The CDR3 reads CASGIYSEQFF. As DNA, the CDR3 is TGTGCCTCCGGGATTTACAGCGAGCAGTTCTTC.

This rearrangement joins TRBV4-3 to TRBJ2-7; 9 nucleotides match TRBD2. The germline V gene has CDR1 LGHNA and CDR2 YSLEER. The J segment lost 4 bases and the V segment lost 0 bases, leaving 7 bases of the junction unmatched. The CDR3 totals 16 residues. The DNA for the CDR3 is TGCGCCAGCAGCCAAGACTGGCTAGCGGGACCTTACGAGCAGTACTTC. It translates to CASSQDWLAGPYEQYF.

The rearrangement joins TRBV15 to TRBJ2-5; no firm D call. Germline loops: CDR1 LNHNV, CDR2 YYDKDF (reference sequence). The CDR3 consists of 16 residues. Trimming took off 0 bases at V and 7 bases at J, with 18 bases between the two ends. CDR3 sequence reads: CATSRDGRSSWGTQYF. The CDR3 DNA reads TGTGCCACCAGCAGAGATGGTCGGTCCTCCTGGGGGACCCAGTACTTC.

The chain links TRBV6-2 or TRBV6-3 to TRBJ1-6; no clear D gene. V was pared by 0 bases and J by 10 bases, with 4 bases between. CDR3 length: 12 amino acids. Per the germline V gene, CDR1 is MNHEY and CDR2 is SVGEGT. The CDR3 DNA is TGTGCCAGCAGTTACTCGGTGTCACCCCTCCACTTT. It yields the protein CASSYSVSPLHF.

The rearrangement links TRBV29-1 to TRBJ2-7, with D possibly matching TRBD2 (7 bases). The germline V gene has CDR1 SQVTM and CDR2 ANQGSEA. The V and J ends lost 2 bases and 6 bases respectively, with 11 bases between them. There are 12 residues in the CDR3. The CDR3: CSVETGRVEQYF. CDR3 in DNA: TGCAGCGTTGAAACAGGGAGGGTCGAGCAGTACTTC.

This clone was found once. J is TRBJ2-5 and V is TRBV28, with 10 bases identical to TRBD1. The CDR3 runs to 18 residues. The junction had 19 bases not matched to a gene; V was cut back by 7 bases and J by 5 bases. Germline CDR1 MDHEN, CDR2 SYDVKM. CDR3 DNA: TGTGCCAGCACCCCTCCCCCCCCACGGGACAGGGGTGCGGAGACCCAGTACTTC. Translating gives CASTPPPPRDRGAETQYF.

The chain recombines TRBV4-1 with TRBJ1-6; 9 nucleotides line up with TRBD1. The germline V gene encodes CDR1 MGHRA and CDR2 YSYEKL. The V segment lost 0 bases and the J segment 13 bases; nucleotides outside the gene matches: 4. The CDR3 consists of 14 residues. CDR3 sequence reads: CASSQDGTGRPLHF. The CDR3 nucleotides read TGCGCCAGCAGCCAAGATGGGACAGGGAGGCCCCTCCACTTT.

The genes are TRBV7-2 and TRBJ2-7; D perhaps matches TRBD1 (5 bases). The CDR3 is 15 amino acids. Germline V gives CDR1 SGHTA, CDR2 FQGNSA. The germline V and J ends were trimmed by 5 bases and 3 bases, with 17 bases remaining between them. CDR3 sequence (DNA): TGTGCCAGCAGCACCTTGACAGTCTCTCGCTACGAGCAGTACTTC. It encodes CASSTLTVSRYEQYF.

The genes are TRBV28 and TRBJ1-2, with TRBD1 matching over 9 bases. J lost 8 bases, V lost 3 bases, and 7 bases had no gene match. CDR1 is MDHEN and CDR2 is SYDVKM in the germline V gene. The length of the CDR3 is 14 residues. CDR3 region: CASSLPGQGRGYTF. The CDR3 DNA follows: TGTGCCAGCAGTTTGCCGGGACAGGGAAGGGGCTACACCTTC.

The CDR3 region has the DNA TGTGCCAGCAGCTTAGTTGGACAGGGCTCTCCAGATACGCAGTATTTT. Protein: CASSLVGQGSPDTQYF. The chain combines TRBV7-9 with TRBJ2-3; 8 bases match TRBD1. The CDR3 has 16 residues. V gave up 1 base and J gave up 4 bases; unmatched junction bases: 7. Germline loops: CDR1 SEHNR, CDR2 FQNEAQ (reference sequence). The full variable domain, with the rest looked up from reference TRBV7-9 and TRBJ2-3, is DTGVSQNPRHKITKRGQNVTFRCDPISEHNRLYWYRQTLGQGPEFLTYFQNEAQLEKSRLLSDRFSAERPKGSFSTLEIQRTEQGDSAMYLCASSLVGQGSPDTQYFGPGTRLTVL.

This chain connects TRBV7-9 to TRBJ1-6, with D unclear. The V end was cut by 5 bases, the J end by 0 bases, with 8 bases between. CDR3 length equals 15 residues. Germline values: CDR1 SEHNR, CDR2 FQNEAQ (reference sequence). The CDR3 DNA reads as TGTGCCAGCAGCGTAGGGAGCTCCTATAATTCACCCCTCCACTTT. It codes for CASSVGSSYNSPLHF. Full variable domain (missing parts from reference TRBV7-9 and TRBJ1-6): DTGVSQNPRHKITKRGQNVTFRCDPISEHNRLYWYRQTLGQGPEFLTYFQNEAQLEKSRLLSDRFSAERPKGSFSTLEIQRTEQGDSAMYLCASSVGSSYNSPLHFGNGTRLTVT.

The CDR3 DNA follows: TGTGCCACGACTAGCGGGAGCCTTTGGCATGAGCAGTTCTTC. Encoded protein: CATTSGSLWHEQFF. The gene calls are TRBV11-1 and TRBJ2-1, with 12 bases matching TRBD2. The ends lost 10 bases at V and 8 bases at J; junction bases unmatched: 9. In germline, CDR1 is SGHAT, CDR2 FQDESV (reference sequence). This CDR3 is built from 14 residues. Together with reference TRBV11-1 and TRBJ2-1, the CDR3 gives the full variable domain: EAEVAQSPRYKITEKSQAVAFWCDPISGHATLYWYRQILGQGPELLVQFQDESVVDDSQLPKDRFSAERLKGVDSTLKIQPAELGDSAMYLCATTSGSLWHEQFFGPGTRLTVL.

The CDR3 sequence is CASTQRGDTQYF. The CDR3 nucleotides are TGTGCCAGCACCCAAAGGGGGGATACGCAGTATTTT. The chain combines TRBV6-5 with TRBJ2-3, with a tentative D call TRBD1 (6 bases). The CDR3 is 12 amino acids. V lost 7 bases and J lost 6, with 11 bases in between. Germline CDR1 MNHEY, CDR2 SVGAGI.

This rearrangement joins TRBV28 to TRBJ2-4; 9 bases line up with TRBD2. Germline V gene lookup returns CDR1 MDHEN and CDR2 SYDVKM. The J segment lost 5 bases and the V segment lost 1 base, leaving 6 bases of the junction unmatched. The CDR3 runs 16 residues. The DNA for the CDR3 is TGTGCCAGCAGTTTATACGGCGGGGGGGCGGAAAACATTCAGTACTTC. This codes for CASSLYGGGAENIQYF. Using reference TRBV28 and TRBJ2-4 for the parts outside the CDR3, the full variable domain is DVKVTQSSRYLVKRTGEKVFLECVQDMDHENMFWYRQDPGLGLRLIYFSYDVKMKEKGDIPEGYSVSREKKERFSLILESASTNQTSMYLCASSLYGGGAENIQYFGAGTRLSVL.

The V call is TRBV7-9, the J call TRBJ1-2; no definite D call. This CDR3 contains 16 residues. The V end was cut by 5 bases, the J end by 1 base, with 17 bases between. From germline, CDR1 is SEHNR and CDR2 FQNEAQ (reference sequence). DNA for the CDR3: TGTGCCAGCAGCCCCCTGGATTGGGAAAATAACTATGGCTACACCTTC. Translated: CASSPLDWENNYGYTF. Full variable domain (remainder filled in from reference TRBV7-9 and TRBJ1-2): DTGVSQNPRHKITKRGQNVTFRCDPISEHNRLYWYRQTLGQGPEFLTYFQNEAQLEKSRLLSDRFSAERPKGSFSTLEIQRTEQGDSAMYLCASSPLDWENNYGYTFGSGTRLTVV.

The chain employs TRBV12-3 or TRBV12-4 and TRBJ2-6, with D unclear. V was trimmed by 8 bases and J by 2 bases, leaving 4 bases between them. This CDR3 region has 12 residues. In DNA, the CDR3 is TGTGCCAGCTGCGCTGGGGCCAACGTCCTGACTTTC. Translation gives CASCAGANVLTF.

This sequence joins TRBV10-3 and TRBJ2-5, with unresolved D. V shed 0 bases and J shed 10 bases, with 15 bases lying between them. From germline, CDR1 is ENHRY and CDR2 SYGVKD. This CDR3 has 14 residues. The chain's CDR3 is CAISESKGPRYQYF. CDR3 in DNA: TGTGCCATCAGTGAGTCGAAGGGTCCTAGGTACCAGTACTTC.

The J gene is TRBJ1-2, the V gene TRBV3-1 (or the pseudogene TRBV3-2); 7 bases are a match to TRBD1. Unmatched junction bases numbered 16, after V lost 6 bases and J lost 6 bases. This CDR3 contains 16 residues. Per the germline V gene, CDR1 is LGHDT and CDR2 is YNNKEL (reference sequence). This chain's CDR3 is CASSPQGFRTSDGYTF. The CDR3 DNA sequence: TGTGCCAGCAGTCCACAGGGGTTCAGGACAAGTGATGGCTACACCTTC.